The 16 T cell receptor beta chains reported below all come from one sample, sequenced in a study of T cell repertoires in cytomegalovirus infection. TCRdb re-derived calls from the reads in MiXCR, one entry per CDR3 protein. This sample has about 920,000 distinct CDR3 sequences, with approximately 31% found just once. No cognate antigen is known for these TCRs. This material consisted of cultured CD8+ T cells from PBMCs, taken from culture after CMV antigen stimulation. The receptors were gathered from a human donor in good health (CMV status not recorded). Some clones in this sample may be carry-over from other donors' samples.

This clonotype was seen only once. One end of the junction fails to match germline, which may point to a read error. The chain joins TRBV7-9 to TRBJ2-1; 10 nucleotides line up with TRBD1. The CDR3 length is 17 residues. In germline, CDR1 is SEHNR, CDR2 FQNEAQ (reference sequence). The CDR3 loop is CVSSTPGQGPLLNEQFF. The DNA for the CDR3 is TGTGTCAGCAGCACACCGGGACAGGGGCCCCTTCTGAATGAGCAGTTCTTC.

This rearrangement joins TRBV29-1 to TRBJ2-6; TRBD1 aligns across 12 bases. V gave up 4 bases and J gave up 2 bases; unmatched junction bases: 6. The V gene's germline CDR1 is SQVTM and CDR2 ANQGSEA. The CDR3 is 17 residues long. DNA of the CDR3: TGCAGCGTTGTACCGGGACAGGGGGCGCCTGGGGCCAACGTCCTGACTTTC. Encoded protein: CSVVPGQGAPGANVLTF.

A few counts support this clonotype. The V call is TRBV6-1, the J call TRBJ2-2; 7 positions match TRBD1. Germline CDR1 MNHNS, CDR2 SASEGT. Trimming at V came to 6 bases and at J to 3 bases, leaving 4 bases not matched to a gene. This CDR3 is 14 amino acids long. The CDR3 region has the DNA TGTGCCAGCAGCAGACAGGGAGACACCGGGGAGCTGTTTTTT. This codes for CASSRQGDTGELFF.

The chain links TRBV7-6 to TRBJ1-5; D remains ambiguous. CDR3 length: 14 residues. Trimming left V 5 bases short and J 4 bases short, with 12 bases between. Germline V CDR1 and CDR2: SGHVS, FNYEAQ. In DNA, the CDR3 is TGTGCCAGCAGCGTCTCGAGGCCTAATCAGCCCCAGCATTTT. Protein sequence: CASSVSRPNQPQHF.

CDR3 bases: TGTGCCACCTGGGGATCCTACAATGAGCAGTTCTTC. This sequence encodes CATWGSYNEQFF. The chain couples TRBV19 to TRBJ2-1; D unclear. Germline V gene data show CDR1 as LNHDA and CDR2 as SQIVND (reference sequence). The CDR3 is made up of 12 amino acids. With 10 bases removed from V and 1 base from J, the gap between germline ends came to 8 bases.

The J gene is TRBJ1-1, the V gene TRBV7-9, with D possibly matching TRBD1 (5 bases). CDR1 and CDR2 from the germline V gene are SEHNR and FQNEAQ (reference sequence). This CDR3 is built from 14 residues. Deletions cut 3 bases from V and 6 bases from J, with 14 bases between. CDR3 bases: TGTGCCAGCAGCTTGGGGGAAGGGGCGGCTGAAGCTTTCTTT. Protein product: CASSLGEGAAEAFF.

The chain links TRBV20-1 to TRBJ2-7; 8 bases agree with TRBD1. The germline V gene encodes CDR1 DFQATT and CDR2 SNEGSKA (reference sequence). This CDR3 region has 12 residues. V gave up 6 bases and J gave up 2 bases; unmatched junction bases: 3. The chain's CDR3 is CSASTGAYEQYV. Written as DNA, the CDR3 is TGCAGTGCCTCGACAGGGGCCTACGAGCAGTACGTC.

This rearrangement joins TRBV6-6 to TRBJ2-7; 9 bases align to TRBD1. Germline assignment: CDR1 MNHNY and CDR2 SVGAGI (reference sequence). The CDR3 totals 12 residues. Losses at the gene ends were 8 bases for V and 2 bases for J; bases not matched to a gene: 1. Here the CDR3 reads CASWDRAYEQYV. The DNA of the CDR3 is TGTGCCAGCTGGGACAGGGCCTACGAGCAGTACGTC.

This clonotype was detected only a few times. This chain joins TRBV25-1 and TRBJ2-3; tentatively, D is TRBD1 (6 bases). The germline V gene encodes CDR1 MGHDK and CDR2 SYGVNS. Trimming removed 1 base at V and 5 bases at J, with 19 bases between. This CDR3 is 17 amino acids long. The CDR3 spells CASSESQTGGGQDTQYF. CDR3 in DNA: TGTGCCAGCAGTGAATCTCAGACAGGCGGTGGCCAAGATACGCAGTATTTT.

This chain joins TRBV12-5 and TRBJ1-5, with TRBD1 as a possible D gene (6 bases). This CDR3 has 14 amino acids. Trimming stripped 6 bases from V and 3 bases from J, with 12 bases between. Germline V gene sequence: CDR1 LGHNT, CDR2 FRNRAP. CDR3 coding DNA: TGTGCTAGTGGCCTCACAGGGTTCAATCAGCCCCAGCATTTT. It yields the protein CASGLTGFNQPQHF.

The chain employs TRBV4-3 and TRBJ1-1; D is perhaps TRBD1 (6 bases). Germline loops: CDR1 LGHNA, CDR2 YSLEER. Trimming left V 4 bases short and J 8 bases short, with 14 bases between. The CDR3 is made up of 13 amino acids. The CDR3 loop is CASSPMGADEAFF. For the CDR3, the DNA is TGCGCCAGCAGCCCAATGGGGGCGGACGAAGCTTTCTTT.

This clonotype was seen a few times. The chain is built from TRBV27 and TRBJ2-3, with D maybe TRBD2 (7 bases). The CDR3 sequence is 16 residues long. CDR1 and CDR2 from the germline V gene are MNHEY and SMNVEV (reference sequence). The V gene lost 3 bases and the J gene lost 5 bases, with 18 bases spanning the gap. The CDR3 loop reads CASSFGGGLSGDTQYF. CDR3 nucleotide sequence: TGTGCCAGCAGTTTTGGCGGGGGCCTCTCGGGAGATACGCAGTATTTT.

The chain employs TRBV19 and TRBJ2-1; D is perhaps TRBD1 or TRBD2 (5 bases each). The germline V gene encodes CDR1 LNHDA and CDR2 SQIVND (reference sequence). Deletions cut 4 bases from V and 7 bases from J, with 11 bases between. The length of the CDR3 is 13 residues. The CDR3: CASSTQWGNEQFF. CDR3 nucleotide sequence: TGTGCCAGTAGTACTCAGTGGGGGAATGAGCAGTTCTTC.

This clonotype was seen a handful of times. An end of the junction differs from the germline gene, which may be a read error. CDR3 nucleotide sequence: TGTGCTAGCAGCTTAGAGGCCGGGACAGGGCGGGAGACCCAGTACTTC. Protein: CASSLEAGTGRETQYF. V and J are TRBV7-7 and TRBJ2-5; 9 positions match TRBD1. Germline V CDR1 and CDR2: SSHAT, FNYEAQ (reference sequence). The CDR3 has 16 amino acids.

Comments on this clonotype: This may be a read error: a much more frequent sequence differs by one nucleotide. This chain's CDR3 is CVSLDRGGEKLFF. The CDR3 region has the DNA TGTGTCAGCTTGGACAGGGGAGGCGAAAAACTGTTTTTT. The chain has TRBV7-9 and TRBJ1-4, with 9 bases aligning to TRBD1. The V gene's germline CDR1 is SEHNR and CDR2 FQNEAQ (reference sequence). The CDR3 runs to 13 residues.

This clonotype was detected many times. The chain recombines TRBV7-8 with TRBJ1-4, with D hard to call. Looked up from germline, CDR1 is SGHVS and CDR2 is FQNEAQ. This CDR3 has 14 amino acids. Trimming removed 3 bases from V and 8 bases from J, with 13 bases in between. The DNA for the CDR3 is TGTGCCAGCAGCTTGGTCAGAGGCGAGGAAAAACTGTTTTTT. Its translation is CASSLVRGEEKLFF.